This T cell receptor (beta chain) was sequenced for a study of blood T cell repertoires in COVID-19. The germline V gene has CDR1 KGHDR and CDR2 SFDVKD. This CDR3 contains 15 residues. Trimming pared 5 bases from V and 3 bases from J, leaving 16 bases between. Assay used: immunoSEQ multiplex PCR; TCRdb lists only in-frame clones, some missing. The profile shows roughly 160,000 clones, more than 85% of them singletons. The chain couples TRBV24-1 to TRBJ2-7; tentative D call: TRBD1 (5 bases). The sequencing input was PBMCs or T cells enriched from blood (not recorded which). The sequence was collected from a woman in her forties or fifties who had recovered from COVID-19. CDR3 bases: TGTGCCACCAGTGCCCCGACAGCCGGCGGCTACGAGCAGTACTTC. This sequence encodes CATSAPTAGGYEQYF.